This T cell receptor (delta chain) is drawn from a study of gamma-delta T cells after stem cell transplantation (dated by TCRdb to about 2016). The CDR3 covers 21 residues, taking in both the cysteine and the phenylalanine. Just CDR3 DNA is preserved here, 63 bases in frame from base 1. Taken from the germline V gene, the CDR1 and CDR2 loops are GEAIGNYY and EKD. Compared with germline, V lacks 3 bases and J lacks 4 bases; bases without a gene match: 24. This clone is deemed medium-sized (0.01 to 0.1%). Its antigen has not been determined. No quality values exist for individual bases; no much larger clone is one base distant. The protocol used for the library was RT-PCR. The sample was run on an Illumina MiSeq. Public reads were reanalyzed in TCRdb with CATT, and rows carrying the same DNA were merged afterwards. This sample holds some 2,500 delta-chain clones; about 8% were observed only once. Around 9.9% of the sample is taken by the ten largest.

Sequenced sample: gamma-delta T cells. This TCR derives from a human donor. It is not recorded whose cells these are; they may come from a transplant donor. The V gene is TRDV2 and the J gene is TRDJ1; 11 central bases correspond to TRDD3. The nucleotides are TGTGCCTGTGACGCGGTCAACTTCGGGTCACTGGGGGATAGCACCCTCGATAAACTCATCTTT. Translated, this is CACDAVNFGSLGDSTLDKLIF.